This TCR beta chain was sequenced during a study of post-analysis software for immune sequencing data. Study at large: Courses of disease covered relapsing-remitting, secondary progressive and progressive-relapsing multiple sclerosis.

A note on this clonotype: Its antigen remains unidentified. Its ends do not fully match the called genes, so a read error is possible.

Built from TCR beta cDNA, the libraries had unique molecular identifiers in them. Roughly 450,000 cDNA molecules came from approximately 1 to 10 million T cells. TCRdb redid the calling of the PCR reads with MiXCR, one entry per CDR3 protein. The sample yields roughly 700,000 distinct CDR3 sequences, roughly 30% seen once. The V gene's germline CDR1 is SQVTM and CDR2 ANQGSEA. This CDR3 comprises 12 residues. General study results and limits: There were a few TRBV segments more frequent in patients than controls, and TRBV5-6, TRBV5-1 and TRBV20-1 were among them. People with multiple sclerosis had a significantly lower normalized Chao1 diversity than controls did. Co-batched samples clustered tightly together by F measure.

The V gene is TRBV29-1, the J gene TRBJ1-4; D is ambiguous. The material sequenced was blood. This receptor was identified in a girl aged 10 to 17 with multiple sclerosis. The chain's CDR3 is CSVLWDNEELFF. The CDR3 DNA follows: TGCAGCGTCTTATGGGATAATGAAGAACTGTTTTTT.